A single sample gave rise to the 11 T cell receptor beta chains below, sequenced in a study of CD8 T cells in Susac syndrome. The RNA input was 0.5 to 1 ug, and it was reverse transcribed with random hexamers. Using its own MiXCR run on the immunoSEQ multiplex PCR reads, TCRdb lists one record per CDR3 protein. This sample has about 430,000 distinct CDR3 sequences, with approximately 89% found just once. Sequencing was carried out using CD8+ T cells from PBMCs. These receptors came from a human donor with multiple sclerosis.

This sequence joins TRBV19 and TRBJ2-1; 7 bases fit TRBD2. The junction had 9 bases not matched to a gene; V was cut back by 10 bases and J by 0 bases. This CDR3 contains 15 residues. Germline assignment: CDR1 LNHDA and CDR2 SQIVND (reference sequence). The CDR3 DNA reads TGTGCCAATAGACGGCGGGAGAGCTCCTACAATGAGCAGTTCTTC. Its protein product is CANRRRESSYNEQFF.

The chain combines TRBV14 with TRBJ1-4, with D uncertain. Trimming stripped 4 bases from V and 7 bases from J, with 13 bases between. Germline CDR1 and CDR2: SGHDN and FVKESK. The CDR3 extends over 14 amino acids. The CDR3 here is CASSPRPGSEKLFF. The DNA of the CDR3 is TGTGCCAGCAGCCCCCGCCCGGGGAGTGAAAAACTGTTTTTT. Together with reference TRBV14 and TRBJ1-4, the CDR3 gives the full variable domain: EAGVTQFPSHSVIEKGQTVTLRCDPISGHDNLYWYRRVMGKEIKFLLHFVKESKQDESGMPNNRFLAERTGGTYSTLKVQPAELEDSGVYFCASSPRPGSEKLFFGSGTQLSVL.

V and J are TRBV4-1 and TRBJ1-2; the D gene is possibly TRBD1 (5 bases). In germline, CDR1 is MGHRA, CDR2 YSYEKL. The CDR3 has 14 residues. V was trimmed by 1 base and J by 8 bases, leaving 14 bases between them. The CDR3 region has the DNA TGCGCCAGCAGCCAAGGGAACCTGGGACCAGGCTACACCTTC. Translating it yields CASSQGNLGPGYTF.

The chain recombines TRBV11-1 with TRBJ2-2; 9 nucleotides match TRBD1. This CDR3 has 16 amino acids. Per the germline V gene, CDR1 is SGHAT and CDR2 is FQDESV (reference sequence). V gave up 4 bases and J gave up 4 bases; unmatched junction bases: 7. In DNA form, the CDR3 reads TGTGCCAGCAGCTCGCCGGGACAGGGAGCCACCGGGGAGCTGTTTTTT. Its translation is CASSSPGQGATGELFF.

The chain links TRBV6-5 to TRBJ2-1, with 10 bases matching TRBD1. Per the germline V gene, CDR1 is MNHEY and CDR2 is SVGAGI. The CDR3 contains 16 residues. The V segment lost 4 bases and the J segment 0 bases; nucleotides outside the gene matches: 3. Written as DNA, the CDR3 is TGTGCCAGCAGTTTGGGACAGGGGAGCTCCTACAATGAGCAGTTCTTC. Translating gives CASSLGQGSSYNEQFF.

This chain connects TRBV9 to TRBJ1-6; perhaps TRBD1 as D (5 bases). CDR3 length: 13 residues. Trimming pared 4 bases from V and 9 bases from J, leaving 11 bases between. In germline, CDR1 is SGDLS, CDR2 YYNGEE. Written as DNA, the CDR3 is TGTGCCAGCAGCCCGGAAGGGACTTCACCCCTCCACTTT. It specifies CASSPEGTSPLHF.

As concerns this clonotype: A junction end diverges from the germline sequence, so it may reflect a read error. CDR3 sequence reads: CASSSEGGTNAEAFF. The DNA of the CDR3 is TGTGCCAGCAGCTCGGAGGGGGGAACGAACGCTGAAGCTTTCTTT. V is TRBV5-4 and J is TRBJ1-1; tentatively, D is TRBD1 (6 bases). Germline V gene lookup returns CDR1 SGHNT and CDR2 YYREEE (reference sequence). This CDR3 comprises 15 residues. The variable domain in full, with the rest retrieved from reference TRBV5-4 and TRBJ1-1, is ETGVTQSPTHLIKTRGQQVTLRCSSQSGHNTVSWYQQALGQGPQFIFQYYREEENGRGNFPPRFSGLQFPNYSSELNVNALELDDSALYLCASSSEGGTNAEAFFGQGTRLTVV.

On this clonotype: Germline and junction disagree at one end, which may indicate a read error. The J gene is TRBJ2-3, the V gene TRBV5-1, with unresolved D. The CDR3 consists of 16 residues. CDR1 SGHRS and CDR2 YFSETQ come from the germline V gene. The CDR3 bases are TGCGCCAGCACCTTGGATCCAGGCGAGAGCACAGATACGCAGTATTTT. Translation gives CASTLDPGESTDTQYF.

The CDR3 sequence: CSVDDGGRDTQYF. CDR3 in DNA: TGCAGCGTTGACGACGGCGGTAGAGATACGCAGTATTTT. The rearrangement uses TRBV29-1 and TRBJ2-3; D gene unclear. The ends were cut back, 3 bases at V and 5 bases at J, with 12 bases in the middle. This CDR3 has 13 amino acids. Germline V gene data show CDR1 as SQVTM and CDR2 as ANQGSEA.

About this clonotype itself: A read error is possible here, since a much larger clone lies one base away. The chain joins TRBV5-1 to TRBJ2-7; 9 bases align to TRBD1. The V segment lost 4 bases and the J segment 3 bases; nucleotides outside the gene matches: 2. Per the germline V gene, CDR1 is SGHRS and CDR2 is YFSETQ. The CDR3 extends over 13 amino acids. This chain's CDR3 is CASSMTGGYEQYF. The DNA for the CDR3 is TGCGCCAGCAGCATGACAGGGGGCTACGAGCAGTACTTC.

This rearrangement joins TRBV29-1 to TRBJ2-6; the D gene is possibly TRBD1 (6 bases). This CDR3 spans 15 amino acids. V lost 5 bases to trimming and J lost 0 bases, with 11 bases between them. CDR1 and CDR2 (germline): SQVTM, ANQGSEA. The CDR3 DNA follows: TGCAGCGTTACATCAGGGGTCTCTGGGGCCAACGTCCTGACTTTC. Protein: CSVTSGVSGANVLTF.